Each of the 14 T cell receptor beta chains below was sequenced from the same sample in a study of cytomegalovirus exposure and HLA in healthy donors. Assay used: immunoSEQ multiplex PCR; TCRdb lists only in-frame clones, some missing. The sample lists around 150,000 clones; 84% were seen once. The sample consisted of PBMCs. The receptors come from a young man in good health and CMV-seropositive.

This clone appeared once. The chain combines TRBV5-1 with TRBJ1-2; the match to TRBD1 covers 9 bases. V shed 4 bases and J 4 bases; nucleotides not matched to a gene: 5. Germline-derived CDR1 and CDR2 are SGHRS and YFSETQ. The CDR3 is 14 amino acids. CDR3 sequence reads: CASSVDRGGYGYTF. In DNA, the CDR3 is TGCGCCAGCAGCGTCGACAGGGGGGGCTATGGCTACACCTTC.

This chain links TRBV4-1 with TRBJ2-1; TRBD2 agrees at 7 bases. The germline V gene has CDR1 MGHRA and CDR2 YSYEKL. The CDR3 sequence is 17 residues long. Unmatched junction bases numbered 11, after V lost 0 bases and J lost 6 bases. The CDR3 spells CASSQDRTSITSNEQFF. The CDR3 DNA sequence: TGCGCCAGCAGCCAAGATCGGACTAGTATCACTTCCAATGAGCAGTTCTTC.

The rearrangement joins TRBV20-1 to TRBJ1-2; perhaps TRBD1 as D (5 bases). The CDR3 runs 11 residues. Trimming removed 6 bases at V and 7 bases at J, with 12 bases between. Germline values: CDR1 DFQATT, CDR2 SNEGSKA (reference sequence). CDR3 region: CSADQGFGYTF. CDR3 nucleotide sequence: TGCAGTGCGGATCAGGGTTTTGGCTACACCTTC.

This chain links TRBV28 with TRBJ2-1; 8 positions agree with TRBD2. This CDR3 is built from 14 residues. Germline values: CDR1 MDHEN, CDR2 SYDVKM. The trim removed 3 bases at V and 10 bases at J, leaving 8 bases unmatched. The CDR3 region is CASSFSAGGPEQFF. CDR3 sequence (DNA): TGTGCCAGCAGTTTTTCGGCGGGAGGCCCCGAGCAGTTCTTC.

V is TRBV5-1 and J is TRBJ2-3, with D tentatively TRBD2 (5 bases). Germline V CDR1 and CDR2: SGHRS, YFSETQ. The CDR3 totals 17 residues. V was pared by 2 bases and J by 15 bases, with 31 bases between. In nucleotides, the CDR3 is TGCGCCAGCAGCTTAGTCGGGGTTAGGCTATCTCCCGGTACAACCTATTTT. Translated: CASSLVGVRLSPGTTYF.

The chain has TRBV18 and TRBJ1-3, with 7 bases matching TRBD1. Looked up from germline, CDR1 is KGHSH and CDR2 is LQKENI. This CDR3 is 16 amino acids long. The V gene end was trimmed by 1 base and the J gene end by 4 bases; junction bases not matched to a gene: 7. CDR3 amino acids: CASSPQTGRQGNTIYF. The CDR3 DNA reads TGTGCCAGCTCACCACAGACAGGGAGGCAAGGAAACACCATATATTTT.

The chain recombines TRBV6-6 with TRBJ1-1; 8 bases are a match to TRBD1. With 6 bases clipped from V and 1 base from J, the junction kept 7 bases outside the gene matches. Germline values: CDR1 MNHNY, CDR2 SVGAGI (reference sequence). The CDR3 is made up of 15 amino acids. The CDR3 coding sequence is TGTGCCAGCAGCTTCCCTGACAGGGGGAACACTGAAGCTTTCTTT. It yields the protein CASSFPDRGNTEAFF.

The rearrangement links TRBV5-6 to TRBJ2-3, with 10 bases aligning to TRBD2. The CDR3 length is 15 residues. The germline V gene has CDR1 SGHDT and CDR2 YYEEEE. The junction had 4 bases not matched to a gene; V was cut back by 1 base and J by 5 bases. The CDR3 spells CASSLKTSGRDTQYF. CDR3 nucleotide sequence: TGTGCCAGCAGCTTGAAGACTAGCGGGCGAGATACGCAGTATTTT.

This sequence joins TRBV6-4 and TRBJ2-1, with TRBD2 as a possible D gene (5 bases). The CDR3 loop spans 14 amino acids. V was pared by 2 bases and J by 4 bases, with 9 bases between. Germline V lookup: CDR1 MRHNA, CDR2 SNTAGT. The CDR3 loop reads CASSDPAAYNEQFF. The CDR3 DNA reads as TGTGCCAGCAGTGACCCAGCGGCTTACAATGAGCAGTTCTTC.

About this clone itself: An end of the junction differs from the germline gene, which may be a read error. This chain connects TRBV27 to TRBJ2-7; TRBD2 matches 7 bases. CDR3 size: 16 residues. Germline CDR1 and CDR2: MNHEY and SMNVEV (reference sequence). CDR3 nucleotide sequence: TGTGCCAGCAGTTTATATTCTGACGGCGGGAGAGGTCTCATTGACTTC. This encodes CASSLYSDGGRGLIDF.

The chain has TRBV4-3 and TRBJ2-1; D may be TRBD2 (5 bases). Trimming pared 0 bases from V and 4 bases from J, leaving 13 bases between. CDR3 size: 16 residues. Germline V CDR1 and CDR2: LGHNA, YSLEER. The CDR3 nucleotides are TGCGCCAGCAGCCAAGATCCTCTAGCAGGTTACAATGAGCAGTTCTTC. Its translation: CASSQDPLAGYNEQFF.

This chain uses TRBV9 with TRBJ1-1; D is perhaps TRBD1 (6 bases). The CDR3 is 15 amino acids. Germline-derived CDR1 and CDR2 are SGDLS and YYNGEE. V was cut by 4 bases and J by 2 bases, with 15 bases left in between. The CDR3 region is CASSPGGPFNTEAFF. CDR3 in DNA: TGTGCCAGCAGCCCCGGGGGGCCCTTTAACACTGAAGCTTTCTTT.

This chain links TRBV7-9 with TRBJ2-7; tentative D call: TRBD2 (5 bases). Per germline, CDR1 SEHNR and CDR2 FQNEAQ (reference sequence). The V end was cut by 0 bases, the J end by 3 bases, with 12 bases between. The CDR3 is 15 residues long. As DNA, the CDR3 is TGTGCCAGCAGCTTAGCTGATGGGAGTTACTACGAGCAGTACTTC. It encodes CASSLADGSYYEQYF. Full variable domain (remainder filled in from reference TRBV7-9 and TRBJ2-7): DTGVSQNPRHKITKRGQNVTFRCDPISEHNRLYWYRQTLGQGPEFLTYFQNEAQLEKSRLLSDRFSAERPKGSFSTLEIQRTEQGDSAMYLCASSLADGSYYEQYFGPGTRLTVT.

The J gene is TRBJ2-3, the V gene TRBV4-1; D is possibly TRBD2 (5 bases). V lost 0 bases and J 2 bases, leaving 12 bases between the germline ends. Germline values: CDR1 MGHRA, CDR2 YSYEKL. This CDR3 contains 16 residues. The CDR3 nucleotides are TGCGCCAGCAGCCAAGATGTCCCGAGGGCCACAGATACGCAGTATTTT. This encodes CASSQDVPRATDTQYF.